The 29 T cell receptor beta chains given below trace back to one sample, sequenced in a study of shared clonotypes between healthy human individuals. Assay used: immunoSEQ multiplex PCR; TCRdb lists only in-frame clones, some missing. The profile covers under 2.5 million clones, with 92% appearing a single time and 0.37% taken by the ten largest. Sequenced sample: naive CD4+ T cells from PBMCs. Subset reported: CD45RA+ positively selected. These receptors all come from a man aged 18 to 30 in good health. Some clones in this sample may be carry-over from other donors' samples.

The rearrangement uses TRBV6-6 and TRBJ1-3, with D possibly being TRBD1 (5 bases). CDR3 length equals 13 residues. V lost 8 bases, J lost 4 bases, and 12 bases lay in between. From germline, CDR1 is MNHNY and CDR2 SVGAGI (reference sequence). CDR3 residues: CASRQGDGNTIYF. The CDR3 nucleotides read TGTGCCAGCCGACAAGGGGACGGAAACACCATATATTTT.

This clone was seen only a few times. This chain connects TRBV2 to TRBJ1-1, with D uncertain. The V end was cut by 6 bases, the J end by 10 bases, with 12 bases between. CDR3 length: 11 residues. CDR1 SNHLY and CDR2 FYNNEI come from the germline V gene. This CDR3 reads CASRRESGAFF. In DNA form, the CDR3 reads TGTGCCAGCAGGAGAGAAAGTGGAGCTTTCTTT.

This clone was recorded only once. V usage is TRBV6-5 and J usage is TRBJ2-5, with D maybe TRBD2 (6 bases). Germline CDR1 and CDR2: MNHEY and SVGAGI. V lost 0 bases to trimming and J lost 2 bases, with 13 bases between them. CDR3 size: 16 residues. CDR3 sequence reads: CASSYSRPGSQETQYF. CDR3 coding DNA: TGTGCCAGCAGTTACTCCCGTCCCGGGAGTCAAGAGACCCAGTACTTC.

The chain has TRBV4-1 and TRBJ2-7; D unresolved. V was clipped by 0 bases and J by 7 bases, with 7 bases between them. This CDR3 has 12 residues. Germline V CDR1 and CDR2: MGHRA, YSYEKL. Here the CDR3 reads CASSQDVREQYF. Here the CDR3 DNA reads TGCGCCAGCAGCCAAGATGTGAGGGAGCAGTACTTC.

This chain uses TRBV28 with TRBJ1-6; 10 bases match TRBD1. The CDR3 is made up of 17 amino acids. The junction had 11 bases not matched to a gene; V was cut back by 6 bases and J by 6 bases. CDR1 is MDHEN and CDR2 is SYDVKM in the germline V gene. The CDR3 coding sequence is TGTGCCAGCAGACCAAACATCGGGACAGGGGTTAATTCACCCCTCCACTTT. Amino acids: CASRPNIGTGVNSPLHF.

The chain is built from TRBV4-3 and TRBJ1-6; D remains unclear. Trimming stripped 0 bases from V and 7 bases from J, with 13 bases between. Germline V gives CDR1 LGHNA, CDR2 YSLEER. The CDR3 spans 16 residues. The CDR3 DNA reads TGCGCCAGCAGCCAAGATGCGGGAAACCAAAATTCACCCCTCCACTTT. Encoded protein: CASSQDAGNQNSPLHF.

CDR3 region: CASSFFEGSNQPQHF. CDR3 bases: TGTGCCAGCAGCTTTTTTGAGGGTAGCAATCAGCCCCAGCATTTT. V and J are TRBV5-6 and TRBJ1-5; no clear D. This CDR3 has 15 amino acids. Per the germline V gene, CDR1 is SGHDT and CDR2 is YYEEEE. Trimming took off 2 bases at V and 0 bases at J, with 9 bases between the two ends.

Concerning this clone: This CDR3 is also generated by other DNA sequences in the sample. This chain joins TRBV9 and TRBJ2-1, with a weak D call TRBD2 (5 bases). The CDR3 has 15 residues. Germline CDR1 and CDR2: SGDLS and YYNGEE. V lost 2 bases, J lost 0 bases, and 9 bases lay in between. Written as DNA, the CDR3 is TGTGCCAGCAGCGTGGTGGGAGACTCCTACAATGAGCAGTTCTTC. Amino acids: CASSVVGDSYNEQFF. Using reference TRBV9 and TRBJ2-1 for the parts outside the CDR3, the full variable domain is DSGVTQTPKHLITATGQRVTLRCSPRSGDLSVYWYQQSLDQGLQFLIQYYNGEERAKGNILERFSAQQFPDLHSELNLSSLELGDSALYFCASSVVGDSYNEQFFGPGTRLTVL.

As for this clone: Different DNA sequences within this sample yield the same CDR3. The chain recombines TRBV5-1 with TRBJ2-5, with 7 bases aligning to TRBD2. Unmatched junction bases numbered 3, after V lost 2 bases and J lost 5 bases. Germline loops: CDR1 SGHRS, CDR2 YFSETQ. The CDR3 is made up of 13 amino acids. The CDR3 DNA reads as TGCGCCAGCAGCTTTGCGGGAGAGGAGACCCAGTACTTC. The encoded protein is CASSFAGEETQYF.

This clone has a handful of counts. Other DNA sequences in this sample translate to the same CDR3. The chain couples TRBV28 to TRBJ1-6, with D unclear. Per germline, CDR1 MDHEN and CDR2 SYDVKM. The CDR3 runs to 11 residues. The V and J ends lost 6 bases and 6 bases respectively, with 3 bases between them. The chain's CDR3 is CASRANSPLHF. CDR3 nucleotides: TGTGCCAGCAGGGCTAATTCACCCCTCCACTTT.

The chain couples TRBV6-5 to TRBJ2-5; TRBD1 matches at 9 bases. Germline V gene sequence: CDR1 MNHEY, CDR2 SVGAGI. The J segment lost 1 base and the V segment lost 10 bases, leaving 7 bases of the junction unmatched. CDR3 size: 14 residues. Written as DNA, the CDR3 is TGTGCCACCATAGGACAGGGGTCCCAAGAGACCCAGTACTTC. It translates to CATIGQGSQETQYF.

The chain recombines TRBV29-1 with TRBJ2-3; D is unclear. This CDR3 is 13 amino acids long. Germline CDR1 and CDR2: SQVTM and ANQGSEA. Trimming took 4 bases from V and 6 from J, leaving 14 bases between them. CDR3: CSVAAILADTQYF. The CDR3 region has the DNA TGCAGCGTTGCGGCTATCTTGGCTGATACGCAGTATTTT.

CDR3 coding DNA: TGTGCCAGTAGAAGTTTAGACGGGACTAGCGGCTACGAGCAGTACTTC. Translated, it gives CASRSLDGTSGYEQYF. V and J are TRBV19 and TRBJ2-7; 11 nucleotides align to TRBD2. CDR3 length: 16 amino acids. With V trimmed by 6 bases and J by 3 bases, 10 bases remained unmatched. Germline V lookup: CDR1 LNHDA, CDR2 SQIVND (reference sequence).

The chain recombines TRBV9 with TRBJ2-3; 9 bases agree with TRBD1. Germline CDR1 is SGDLS and CDR2 is YYNGEE. There are 16 residues in the CDR3. V shed 4 bases and J 4 bases; nucleotides not matched to a gene: 10. The CDR3 sequence: CASSSLGGQGADTQYF. Here the CDR3 DNA reads TGTGCCAGCAGCTCCTTAGGGGGACAGGGTGCAGATACGCAGTATTTT. Using reference TRBV9 and TRBJ2-3 for the parts outside the CDR3, the full variable domain is DSGVTQTPKHLITATGQRVTLRCSPRSGDLSVYWYQQSLDQGLQFLIQYYNGEERAKGNILERFSAQQFPDLHSELNLSSLELGDSALYFCASSSLGGQGADTQYFGPGTRLTVL.

The rearrangement joins TRBV9 to TRBJ2-5, with a weak D call TRBD1 (6 bases). CDR3 length: 14 amino acids. Trimming left V 2 bases short and J 3 bases short, with 11 bases between. Germline V gene lookup returns CDR1 SGDLS and CDR2 YYNGEE. The CDR3 DNA reads as TGTGCCAGCAGCGTTACAGGGTCGAAAGAGACCCAGTACTTC. It translates to CASSVTGSKETQYF.

DNA for the CDR3: TGTGCCAGCAGCTCGATTTTGTCAGGGAATGAGCAGTTCTTC. Protein: CASSSILSGNEQFF. The chain uses TRBV7-3 and TRBJ2-1, with D possibly being TRBD1 (5 bases). This CDR3 comprises 14 residues. Germline V gene lookup returns CDR1 SGHTA and CDR2 FQGTGA. Trimming pared 4 bases from V and 7 bases from J, leaving 14 bases between.

The V and J genes are TRBV29-1 and TRBJ2-7; tentative D call: TRBD1 (5 bases). CDR1 SQVTM and CDR2 ANQGSEA come from the germline V gene. This CDR3 spans 14 amino acids. Trimming cost V 0 bases and J 3 bases, with 12 bases left between them. The CDR3 coding sequence is TGCAGCGTTGAAGATCCAGGGCTGGGCTACGAGCAGTACTTC. Residues: CSVEDPGLGYEQYF.

This sequence joins TRBV6-5 and TRBJ2-5; TRBD2 agrees at 7 bases. With 4 bases clipped from V and 2 bases from J, the junction kept 4 bases outside the gene matches. Germline loops: CDR1 MNHEY, CDR2 SVGAGI. CDR3 length equals 14 residues. CDR3 DNA sequence: TGTGCCAGCAGTTCCGGGACTACACAAGAGACCCAGTACTTC. This sequence encodes CASSSGTTQETQYF.

This clone came up a few times. This chain links TRBV29-1 with TRBJ1-5; D possibly corresponds to TRBD1 (5 bases). V lost 6 bases, J lost 0 bases, and 9 bases lay in between. Per germline, CDR1 SQVTM and CDR2 ANQGSEA. The CDR3 consists of 13 residues. CDR3 region: CSVGDLSNQPQHF. CDR3 bases: TGCAGCGTGGGGGACCTTAGCAATCAGCCCCAGCATTTT.

The chain recombines TRBV19 with TRBJ1-2; D may be TRBD1 (6 bases). V dropped 8 bases and J dropped 4 bases, with 17 bases sitting between them. Per the germline V gene, CDR1 is LNHDA and CDR2 is SQIVND (reference sequence). The CDR3 runs to 14 residues. The CDR3 nucleotides are TGTGCCAGTTCAACTTCCACAGGGACCTATGGCTACACCTTC. Protein product: CASSTSTGTYGYTF.

The gene calls are TRBV28 and TRBJ2-7, with D perhaps matching TRBD1 (5 bases). Trimming removed 6 bases at V and 1 base at J, with 13 bases between. Germline V gene sequence: CDR1 MDHEN, CDR2 SYDVKM. This CDR3 is built from 14 residues. The CDR3 spells CASSSREGSYEQYF. Written as DNA, the CDR3 is TGTGCCAGCAGCTCCAGGGAAGGTTCCTACGAGCAGTACTTC. The variable domain in full, with the rest retrieved from reference TRBV28 and TRBJ2-7, is DVKVTQSSRYLVKRTGEKVFLECVQDMDHENMFWYRQDPGLGLRLIYFSYDVKMKEKGDIPEGYSVSREKKERFSLILESASTNQTSMYLCASSSREGSYEQYFGPGTRLTVT.

This clone appeared once. V gene TRBV10-3 combines with J gene TRBJ2-1; 10 bases align to TRBD1. Per germline, CDR1 ENHRY and CDR2 SYGVKD. The junction had 3 bases not matched to a gene; V was cut back by 6 bases and J by 4 bases. This CDR3 spans 14 amino acids. The CDR3 nucleotides are TGTGCCATCAGCGGGACAGGGGTTTACAATGAGCAGTTCTTC. Translating gives CAISGTGVYNEQFF.

The chain carries TRBV6-4 and TRBJ2-1, with no clear D. The germline CDR1 and CDR2 sequences are MRHNA and SNTAGT. V shed 7 bases and J shed 10 bases, with 20 bases lying between them. This CDR3 contains 14 residues. CDR3 protein: CASKVVAEALEQFF. CDR3 bases: TGTGCCAGCAAGGTTGTAGCAGAGGCCTTGGAGCAGTTCTTC.

The chain has TRBV29-1 and TRBJ2-3, with TRBD2 matching over 14 bases. The CDR3 extends over 18 amino acids. The germline V gene has CDR1 SQVTM and CDR2 ANQGSEA. With V trimmed by 3 bases and J by 2 bases, 10 bases remained unmatched. The CDR3 nucleotides read TGCAGCGTTGAGGGACTAGCGGGAGAGGGGCAAAACACAGATACGCAGTATTTT. Residues: CSVEGLAGEGQNTDTQYF.

This rearrangement joins TRBV5-1 to TRBJ1-3; TRBD1 matches 8 bases. This CDR3 has 17 amino acids. The ends lost 4 bases at V and 0 bases at J; junction bases unmatched: 9. Germline assignment: CDR1 SGHRS and CDR2 YFSETQ. For the CDR3, the DNA is TGCGCCAGCAGCCTAGGTCAGGGGGCCTCCTCTGGAAACACCATATATTTT. It is translated as CASSLGQGASSGNTIYF.

V usage is TRBV6-1 and J usage is TRBJ1-4; TRBD1 is a possible D gene (5 bases). The CDR3 extends over 14 amino acids. The V end lost 6 bases, the J end lost 8 bases, and 16 bases lay between the germline ends. CDR1 and CDR2 (germline): MNHNS, SASEGT. Here the CDR3 DNA reads TGTGCCAGCAGGGGGACCCCGTCCGTGGAAAAACTGTTTTTT. Protein: CASRGTPSVEKLFF.

The chain is built from TRBV5-4 and TRBJ2-5; D may be TRBD2 (6 bases). The germline V gene encodes CDR1 SGHNT and CDR2 YYREEE (reference sequence). This CDR3 has 15 amino acids. The ends were cut back, 1 base at V and 4 bases at J, with 14 bases in the middle. The CDR3 nucleotides are TGTGCCAGCAGCTTGCGAAAAACTAGCACAGAGACCCAGTACTTC. Translated, it gives CASSLRKTSTETQYF.

The chain uses TRBV10-3 and TRBJ2-7, with no clear D. In germline, CDR1 is ENHRY, CDR2 SYGVKD. The CDR3 covers 13 residues. V was pared by 10 bases and J by 3 bases, with 16 bases between. The CDR3 nucleotides are TGTGCCACCCTCTCCTCTCAGGACTACGAGCAGTACTTC. Its translation is CATLSSQDYEQYF.

The J gene is TRBJ2-7, the V gene TRBV10-3; D tentatively fits TRBD1 or TRBD2 (5 bases each). V lost 4 bases, J lost 1 base, and 14 bases lay in between. The CDR3 runs to 15 residues. The germline V gene has CDR1 ENHRY and CDR2 SYGVKD. DNA of the CDR3: TGTGCCATCAGTGGCCGGCAGGGAGTGTCCTACGAGCAGTACTTC. Translation: CAISGRQGVSYEQYF.